The 25 T cell receptor beta chains below come from one sample, sequenced in a study of OX40 agonist ivuxolimab in advanced cancers. Libraries were prepared by immunoSEQ multiplex PCR; TCRdb keeps only in-frame clonotypes and omits some of them. The sample has 70,000 to 80,000 clones, about 90% seen once; the top ten hold approximately 1.4%. This specimen was CD4+ or CD8+ T cells sorted from blood, taken in a trial of the OX40 agonist ivuxolimab. These receptors were collected from an adult with an advanced solid tumor such as melanoma, head and neck, liver or kidney cancer.

The rearrangement joins TRBV10-3 to TRBJ1-1; 7 bases align to TRBD1. Losses at the gene ends were 2 bases for V and 8 bases for J; bases not matched to a gene: 5. CDR3 length: 13 residues. CDR1 and CDR2 (germline): ENHRY, SYGVKD. The CDR3 coding sequence is TGTGCCATCAGTGAGCGGGACAGAGTGGAAGCTTTCTTT. It codes for CAISERDRVEAFF.

The rearrangement links TRBV2 to TRBJ1-1; D might be TRBD1 (5 bases). Trimming left V 4 bases short and J 4 bases short, with 10 bases between. Germline V gives CDR1 SNHLY, CDR2 FYNNEI. The CDR3 is made up of 13 amino acids. Written as DNA, the CDR3 is TGTGCCAGCAGTGGGCAAGGGGTCACTGAAGCTTTCTTT. This gives the protein CASSGQGVTEAFF.

The rearrangement links TRBV18 to TRBJ1-1; D remains unclear. This CDR3 contains 13 residues. CDR1 and CDR2 (germline): KGHSH, LQKENI. Deletions cut 2 bases from V and 1 base from J, with 5 bases between. CDR3 in amino acids: CASSPIRNTEAFF. CDR3 in DNA: TGTGCCAGCTCACCAATCAGGAACACTGAAGCTTTCTTT.

The rearrangement uses TRBV2 and TRBJ1-5; no firm D call. CDR3 size: 13 residues. Germline values: CDR1 SNHLY, CDR2 FYNNEI. The V gene lost 0 bases and the J gene lost 6 bases, with 6 bases spanning the gap. Here the CDR3 reads CASSEARGQPQHF. The DNA for the CDR3 is TGTGCCAGCAGTGAAGCGCGTGGTCAGCCCCAGCATTTT.

This clone was seen once. The chain joins TRBV5-1 to TRBJ1-1; D is perhaps TRBD1 (6 bases). Per the germline V gene, CDR1 is SGHRS and CDR2 is YFSETQ. CDR3 length equals 16 residues. V gave up 4 bases and J gave up 1 base, with 17 bases separating them. The CDR3 sequence is CASSRMEQGENTEAFF. DNA of the CDR3: TGCGCCAGCAGCAGAATGGAACAGGGTGAGAACACTGAAGCTTTCTTT.

V gene TRBV18 combines with J gene TRBJ1-3, with a tentative D call TRBD1 (5 bases). With 3 bases removed from V and 2 bases from J, the gap between germline ends came to 11 bases. From germline, CDR1 is KGHSH and CDR2 LQKENI. There are 15 residues in the CDR3. CDR3 sequence (DNA): TGTGCCAGCTCACCGGGACCCCCGGCTGGAAACACCATATATTTT. The encoded protein is CASSPGPPAGNTIYF.

The gene calls are TRBV5-1 and TRBJ2-3; tentatively, D is TRBD1 (5 bases). Between the trimmed V and J ends, which lost 5 bases and 0 bases, there was a span of 10 bases. CDR1 is SGHRS and CDR2 is YFSETQ in the germline V gene. There are 14 residues in the CDR3. CDR3 coding DNA: TGCGCCAGCAGTGTGGGGCCAAGCACAGATACGCAGTATTTT. Its translation: CASSVGPSTDTQYF.

The CDR3 DNA sequence: TGTGCCAGCCGGGGCGGGAGCCCATCCTACGAGCAGTACTTC. Amino acid sequence: CASRGGSPSYEQYF. The chain couples TRBV7-8 to TRBJ2-7; 7 bases line up with TRBD2. J lost 1 base, V lost 8 bases, and 8 bases had no gene match. CDR1 is SGHVS, CDR2 FQNEAQ, per germline. The CDR3 consists of 14 residues.

This clone was observed once. For the CDR3, the DNA is TGCGCCAGCAGCTTGGAAGGACTAGCGGATAATGAGCAGTTCTTC. Its protein product is CASSLEGLADNEQFF. V usage is TRBV5-1 and J usage is TRBJ2-1; 10 bases line up with TRBD2. J lost 7 bases, V lost 0 bases, and 4 bases had no gene match. This CDR3 spans 15 amino acids. The germline V gene encodes CDR1 SGHRS and CDR2 YFSETQ.

J is TRBJ1-4 and V is TRBV6-1, with D perhaps TRBD1 (6 bases). This CDR3 spans 14 amino acids. Germline CDR1 reads MNHNS; CDR2 reads SASEGT. The ends were cut back, 4 bases at V and 8 bases at J, with 14 bases in the middle. The CDR3 bases are TGTGCCAGCAGTGCATCGCGGGACACAGAAAAACTGTTTTTT. This gives the protein CASSASRDTEKLFF.

CDR3 in amino acids: CASSPGTFYGYTF. In nucleotides, the CDR3 is TGTGCCAGCAGCCCCGGGACCTTTTATGGCTACACCTTC. The V and J genes are TRBV14 and TRBJ1-2; D is perhaps TRBD1 (5 bases). Trimming stripped 4 bases from V and 5 bases from J, with 11 bases between. The CDR3 consists of 13 residues. Germline V lookup: CDR1 SGHDN, CDR2 FVKESK. The full variable domain, its missing parts supplied by reference TRBV14 and TRBJ1-2, is EAGVTQFPSHSVIEKGQTVTLRCDPISGHDNLYWYRRVMGKEIKFLLHFVKESKQDESGMPNNRFLAERTGGTYSTLKVQPAELEDSGVYFCASSPGTFYGYTFGSGTRLTVV.

The chain joins TRBV4-1 to TRBJ2-3; D remains unclear. The V end lost 0 bases, the J end lost 4 bases, and 5 bases lay between the germline ends. CDR3 length equals 13 residues. The germline gives CDR1 MGHRA, CDR2 YSYEKL. CDR3 DNA sequence: TGCGCCAGCAGCCAAGATGAAGCAGATACGCAGTATTTT. It codes for CASSQDEADTQYF.

V usage is TRBV9 and J usage is TRBJ1-4, with a possible D match to TRBD1 (5 bases). The V end lost 4 bases, the J end lost 5 bases, and 15 bases lay between the germline ends. The CDR3 is 15 amino acids. CDR1 is SGDLS, CDR2 YYNGEE, per germline. CDR3 in amino acids: CASSPRGAANEKLFF. As DNA, the CDR3 is TGTGCCAGCAGCCCCCGCGGGGCGGCAAATGAAAAACTGTTTTTT.

Turning to this clone: Germline and junction disagree at one end, which may indicate a read error. This chain links TRBV2 with TRBJ1-5; D remains unclear. Germline V gene data show CDR1 as SNHLY and CDR2 as FYNNEI. CDR3 length: 13 residues. This chain's CDR3 is CAGSKRLNQPQHF. CDR3 sequence (DNA): TGTGCCGGCAGTAAAAGGCTCAATCAGCCCCAGCATTTT. Drawing the rest from reference TRBV2 and TRBJ1-5, the complete variable domain is EPEVTQTPSHQVTQMGQEVILRCVPISNHLYFYWYRQILGQKVEFLVSFYNNEISEKSEIFDDQFSVERPDGSNFTLKIRSTKLEDSAMYFCAGSKRLNQPQHFGDGTRLSIL.

The chain has TRBV27 and TRBJ1-1; 7 nucleotides align to TRBD1. Germline V gene data show CDR1 as MNHEY and CDR2 as SMNVEV (reference sequence). Trimming at V came to 6 bases and at J to 5 bases, leaving 12 bases not matched to a gene. This CDR3 is 15 amino acids long. Here the CDR3 reads CASRILTGAGTEAFF. The CDR3 DNA reads TGTGCCAGCAGGATCCTCACAGGGGCCGGAACTGAAGCTTTCTTT.

This chain connects TRBV18 to TRBJ2-2, with D tentatively TRBD1 (5 bases). Trimming took off 3 bases at V and 6 bases at J, with 14 bases between the two ends. Germline V gives CDR1 KGHSH, CDR2 LQKENI. The CDR3 covers 15 residues. CDR3 amino acids: CASSPRQLGAGELFF. CDR3 nucleotide sequence: TGTGCCAGCTCACCGAGACAGTTAGGGGCCGGGGAGCTGTTTTTT.

The V gene is TRBV7-9, the J gene TRBJ2-1, with D unresolved. Trimming took 1 base from V and 4 from J, leaving 11 bases between them. Germline V CDR1 and CDR2: SEHNR, FQNEAQ (reference sequence). The CDR3 spans 15 residues. Here the CDR3 reads CASSLEPPRYNEQFF. Written as DNA, the CDR3 is TGTGCCAGCAGCTTAGAACCTCCTAGATACAATGAGCAGTTCTTC.

V is TRBV28 and J is TRBJ2-1; 10 nucleotides align to TRBD2. Germline V gene data show CDR1 as MDHEN and CDR2 as SYDVKM. The CDR3 extends over 15 amino acids. V was clipped by 5 bases and J by 4 bases; unmatched bases: 5. The CDR3 loop is CASSTIAGGYNEQFF. The CDR3 bases are TGTGCCAGCAGTACGATAGCGGGAGGTTACAATGAGCAGTTCTTC.

The chain couples TRBV19 to TRBJ1-1, with D possibly TRBD1 on 6 matching bases. Germline V gene lookup returns CDR1 LNHDA and CDR2 SQIVND (reference sequence). The CDR3 spans 15 residues. The germline V and J ends were trimmed by 7 bases and 11 bases, with 26 bases remaining between them. CDR3 region: CASKAGGGSLYSAFF. The DNA for the CDR3 is TGTGCCAGTAAGGCGGGGGGCGGGAGTCTGTATTCGGCTTTCTTT.

The gene calls are TRBV7-9 and TRBJ2-5; D is possibly TRBD2 (6 bases). From germline, CDR1 is SEHNR and CDR2 FQNEAQ (reference sequence). Trimming shortened V by 6 bases and J by 2 bases, and 13 bases separated the two germline ends. The CDR3 has 14 residues. The CDR3 coding sequence is TGTGCCAGCAGTTACCCGGGGGTACAAGAGACCCAGTACTTC. Amino acid sequence: CASSYPGVQETQYF. Full variable domain (missing parts from reference TRBV7-9 and TRBJ2-5): DTGVSQNPRHKITKRGQNVTFRCDPISEHNRLYWYRQTLGQGPEFLTYFQNEAQLEKSRLLSDRFSAERPKGSFSTLEIQRTEQGDSAMYLCASSYPGVQETQYFGPGTRLLVL.

This clone appeared a single time. The chain is built from TRBV11-2 and TRBJ2-3; 13 positions agree with TRBD2. The germline gives CDR1 SGHAT, CDR2 FQNNGV. There are 18 residues in the CDR3. The junction had 5 bases not matched to a gene; V was cut back by 2 bases and J by 0 bases. In DNA form, the CDR3 reads TGTGCCAGCAGCTTAAGACTAGCGGGAGGCCGAAGCACAGATACGCAGTATTTT. It encodes CASSLRLAGGRSTDTQYF. The variable domain in full, completed from reference TRBV11-2 and TRBJ2-3, reads EAGVAQSPRYKIIEKRQSVAFWCNPISGHATLYWYQQILGQGPKLLIQFQNNGVVDDSQLPKDRFSAERLKGVDSTLKIQPAKLEDSAVYLCASSLRLAGGRSTDTQYFGPGTRLTVL.

The V call is TRBV19, the J call TRBJ1-5; D is perhaps TRBD1 (6 bases). The germline CDR1 and CDR2 sequences are LNHDA and SQIVND (reference sequence). V shed 7 bases and J shed 0 bases, with 16 bases lying between them. There are 16 residues in the CDR3. The CDR3 DNA sequence: TGTGCCAGTACCGAAACGGACAGTTATAGCAATCAGCCCCAGCATTTT. Protein sequence: CASTETDSYSNQPQHF. The full variable domain, its missing parts supplied by reference TRBV19 and TRBJ1-5, is DGGITQSPKYLFRKEGQNVTLSCEQNLNHDAMYWYRQDPGQGLRLIYYSQIVNDFQKGDIAEGYSVSREKKESFPLTVTSAQKNPTAFYLCASTETDSYSNQPQHFGDGTRLSIL.

This clone was seen more than once but under ten times. The V gene is TRBV18, the J gene TRBJ1-2; 12 bases fit TRBD1. There are 14 residues in the CDR3. The germline V gene has CDR1 KGHSH and CDR2 LQKENI. J lost 6 bases, V lost 3 bases, and 2 bases had no gene match. CDR3 sequence (DNA): TGTGCCAGCTCACCCGGGACAGGGGGCAATGGCTACACCTTC. This sequence encodes CASSPGTGGNGYTF.

V and J are TRBV7-3 and TRBJ1-1; D gene unclear. The V end was cut by 1 base, the J end by 1 base, with 4 bases between. CDR3 length equals 13 residues. CDR1 is SGHTA, CDR2 FQGTGA, per germline. CDR3 nucleotide sequence: TGTGCCAGCAGCTTAAATGCGAACACTGAAGCTTTCTTT. Translating it yields CASSLNANTEAFF.

The V call is TRBV5-8, the J call TRBJ1-5; 7 nucleotides line up with TRBD1. Germline values: CDR1 SGHTS, CDR2 YDEGEE. CDR3 size: 18 residues. Germline trimming cut 4 bases from V and 1 base from J; bases unmatched to any gene: 14. The CDR3 sequence is CASSQEDRTGGSNQPQHF. Written as DNA, the CDR3 is TGTGCCAGCAGCCAGGAGGACAGGACCGGTGGAAGCAATCAGCCCCAGCATTTT.